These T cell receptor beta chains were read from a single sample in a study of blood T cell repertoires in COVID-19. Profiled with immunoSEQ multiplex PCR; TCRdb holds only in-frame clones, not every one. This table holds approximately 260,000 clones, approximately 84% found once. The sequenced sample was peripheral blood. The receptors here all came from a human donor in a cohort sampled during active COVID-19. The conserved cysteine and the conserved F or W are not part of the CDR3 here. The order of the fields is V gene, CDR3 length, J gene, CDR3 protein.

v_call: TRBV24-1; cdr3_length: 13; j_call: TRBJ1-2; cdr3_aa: ATSDSGQGHYGYT
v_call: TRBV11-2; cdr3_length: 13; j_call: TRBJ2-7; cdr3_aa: ASSTVLGGGYEQY
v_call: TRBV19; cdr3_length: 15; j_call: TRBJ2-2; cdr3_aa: ASRGTGFGLNTGELF
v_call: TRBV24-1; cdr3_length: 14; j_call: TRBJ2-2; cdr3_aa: ATSDPRATNTGELF
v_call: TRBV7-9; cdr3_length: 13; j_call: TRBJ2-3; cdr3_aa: ASSPQGARTDTQY
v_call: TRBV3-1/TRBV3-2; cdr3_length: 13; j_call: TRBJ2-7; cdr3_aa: ASQRAGTQPYEQY
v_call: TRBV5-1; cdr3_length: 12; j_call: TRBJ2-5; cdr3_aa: ASSLQGSQETQY
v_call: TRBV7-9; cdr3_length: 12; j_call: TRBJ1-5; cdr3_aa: ASSPGPGAQPQH
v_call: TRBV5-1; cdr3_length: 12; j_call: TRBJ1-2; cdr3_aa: ASSLDSSNYGYT
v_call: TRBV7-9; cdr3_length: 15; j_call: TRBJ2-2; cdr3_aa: ASTKGRRTSNTGELF
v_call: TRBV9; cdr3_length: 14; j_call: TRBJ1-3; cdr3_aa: ASSVFRTGAGNTIY
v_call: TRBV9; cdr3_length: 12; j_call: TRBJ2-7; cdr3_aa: ASSVGLLGYEQY
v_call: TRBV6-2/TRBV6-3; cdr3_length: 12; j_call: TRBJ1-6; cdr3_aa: ASSYGQLGSPLH
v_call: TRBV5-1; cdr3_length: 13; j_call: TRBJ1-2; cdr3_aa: ASSPGDRVDYGYT
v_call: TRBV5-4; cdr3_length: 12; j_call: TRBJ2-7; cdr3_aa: ASSSGGTINEQY
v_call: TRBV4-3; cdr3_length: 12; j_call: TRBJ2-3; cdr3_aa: ASSSGRREDTQY
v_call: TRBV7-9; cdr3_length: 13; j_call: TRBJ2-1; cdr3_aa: ASSNPGLAANEQF
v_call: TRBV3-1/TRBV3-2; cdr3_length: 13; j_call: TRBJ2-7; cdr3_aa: ASSQETGLSYEQY
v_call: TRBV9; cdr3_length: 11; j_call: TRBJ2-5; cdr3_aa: ASSPPVEETQY
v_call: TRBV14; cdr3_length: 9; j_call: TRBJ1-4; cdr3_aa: ASSQGATWF
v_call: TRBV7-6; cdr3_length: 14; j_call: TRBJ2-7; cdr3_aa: ASSSKYRDRLYEQY
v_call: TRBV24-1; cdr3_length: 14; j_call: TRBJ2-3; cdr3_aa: ATSGRTSGGTDTQY
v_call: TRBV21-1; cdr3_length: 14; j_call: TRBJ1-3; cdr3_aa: ASSKARTASGNTIY
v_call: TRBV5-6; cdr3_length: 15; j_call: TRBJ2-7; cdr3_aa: ASSLGRADRAAYEQY
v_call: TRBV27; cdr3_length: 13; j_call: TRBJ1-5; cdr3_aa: ASSLREGGNQPQH
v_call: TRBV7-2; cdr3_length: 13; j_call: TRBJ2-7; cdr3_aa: ASSLGQGVVYEQY